The entry below gives a single T cell receptor (beta chain) sequence along with its context. As yet, its antigen is unknown. The data were produced by immunoSEQ multiplex PCR, yet TCRdb's version contains in-frame clones alone and is incomplete. The sample shows about 59,000 clones, 72% of them seen only once. This sample is drawn from a study of radiotherapy plus CTLA-4 blockade in lung cancer. Study details: Disease control reached around 30%, with objective responses in about 19%.

Germline-derived CDR1 and CDR2 are LNHDA and SQIVND (reference sequence). V lost 5 bases to trimming and J lost 7 bases; unmatched junction nucleotides: 12. The CDR3 runs to 16 residues. Regarding the study as a whole: Tumor-derived TCR clones expanded in blood after radiotherapy plus ipilimumab.

The sample here was peripheral blood, taken from a patient treated with radiotherapy plus ipilimumab. V usage is TRBV19 and J usage is TRBJ2-1; the match to TRBD1 covers 9 bases. This sequence originates from a human donor with non-small cell lung cancer whose response to radiotherapy plus ipilimumab could not be evaluated. CDR3 sequence reads: CASSGPGGQGRNEQFF. As DNA, the CDR3 is TGTGCCAGTAGTGGTCCCGGGGGACAGGGTAGAAATGAGCAGTTCTTC.